What follows describes a single T cell receptor (beta chain). The entry originates in a study of blood T cell repertoires in COVID-19. Study-level information: Samples representing acute and convalescent COVID-19 were sourced from the United States, Italy and Spain. Sample material is recorded as cDNA or gDNA derived from T cells, B-cell-depleted T cells, or PBMCs.

Seattle-derived patients entered the study during active infection and were followed longitudinally. As originally analysed: It was from reference gene primer amplification that nucleated cell counts were estimated. Assay used: immunoSEQ multiplex PCR; TCRdb lists only in-frame clones, some missing. The V and J calls and the clone size are those of that table, but D and trimming were determined from the DNA. The top ten hold 7.5% to 8% of the sample, which has 200,000 to 250,000 clones, roughly 76% seen once. The germline CDR1 and CDR2 sequences are SNHLY and FYNNEI. This CDR3 comprises 15 residues. J lost 3 bases, V lost 6 bases, and 3 bases had no gene match.

V usage is TRBV2 and J usage is TRBJ1-6; TRBD1 matches at 9 bases. The specimen was peripheral blood. This TCR derives from a woman older than 75 with COVID-19, enrolled during active disease. The CDR3 DNA follows: TGTGCCAGCAGCGAGGACAGGGGCTATAATTCACCCCTCCACTTT. As protein: CASSEDRGYNSPLHF.